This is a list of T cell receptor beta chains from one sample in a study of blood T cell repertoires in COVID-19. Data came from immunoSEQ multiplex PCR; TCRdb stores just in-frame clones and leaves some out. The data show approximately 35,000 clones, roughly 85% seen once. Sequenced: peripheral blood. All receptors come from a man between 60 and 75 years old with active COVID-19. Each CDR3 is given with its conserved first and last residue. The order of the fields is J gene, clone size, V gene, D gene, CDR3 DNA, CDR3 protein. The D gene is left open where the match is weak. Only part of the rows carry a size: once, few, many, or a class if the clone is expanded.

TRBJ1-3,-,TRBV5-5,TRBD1,TGTGCCAGCAGCGCCGGGACAGGGGGAAACACCATATATTTT,CASSAGTGGNTIYF
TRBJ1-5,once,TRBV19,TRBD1,TGTGCCAGTAGCCAGGACAGGGGGTACAATCAGCCCCAGCATTTT,CASSQDRGYNQPQHF
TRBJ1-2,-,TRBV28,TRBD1,TGTGCCAGTAGACAGGGGGCCAGCTATGGCTACACCTTC,CASRQGASYGYTF
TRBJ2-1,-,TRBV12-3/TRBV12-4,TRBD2,TGTGCCAGCAGTTTGGGGGGGACTAGTAGGATCTTC,CASSLGGTSRIF
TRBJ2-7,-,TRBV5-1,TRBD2,TGCGCCAGCAGCTTGTCGGGACTAGCGGATACAGTGCAGTACTTC,CASSLSGLADTVQYF
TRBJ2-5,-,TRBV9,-,TGTGCCAGCAGCGGGGTCCTGGGGGGAGAGACCCAGTACTTC,CASSGVLGGETQYF
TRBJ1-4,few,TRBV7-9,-,TGTGCCAGCAGCTTACAGGGGAAACTGTTTTTT,CASSLQGKLFF
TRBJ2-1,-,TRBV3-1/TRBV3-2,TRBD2,TGTGCCAGCAGCCATGGACTAGCGGCTTCAAATGAGCAGTTCTTC,CASSHGLAASNEQFF
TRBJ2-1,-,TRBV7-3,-,TGTGCCAGCAGCTTAAGTCTCGGGGTGGGGCAGTTCTTC,CASSLSLGVGQFF
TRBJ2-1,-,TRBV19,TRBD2,TGTGCCAGTAGTATGGATGTGAGACTAGCGGGCAACAATGAGCAGTTCTTC,CASSMDVRLAGNNEQFF
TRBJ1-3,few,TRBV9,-,TGTGCCAGCAGCGTTACAGGGAGCACCATATATTTT,CASSVTGSTIYF
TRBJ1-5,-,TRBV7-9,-,TGTGCCAGCAGCTTAGGCAATGGCTTTTTTCAGCCCCAGCATTTT,CASSLGNGFFQPQHF
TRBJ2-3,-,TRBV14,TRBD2,TGTGCCAGCAGCCATATTACTAGCGGGTTTCGAGATACGCAGTATTTT,CASSHITSGFRDTQYF
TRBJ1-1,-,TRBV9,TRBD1,TGTGCCAGCAGTGGGACAGGGGGCAGTCGGTACACTGAAGCTTTCTTT,CASSGTGGSRYTEAFF
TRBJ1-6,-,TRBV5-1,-,TGCGCCAGCAGCTCCTCGGGCTCCTATAATTCACCCCTCCACTTT,CASSSSGSYNSPLHF
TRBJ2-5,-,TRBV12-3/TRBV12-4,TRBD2,TGTGCCAGCAGTTCGGTTAGCGGGAGTACCCAGTACTTC,CASSSVSGSTQYF
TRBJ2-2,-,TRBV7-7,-,TGTGCCAGCAGCTTAAAGCCAAACACCGGGGAGCTGTTTTTT,CASSLKPNTGELFF
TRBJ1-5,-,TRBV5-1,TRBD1,TGCGCCAGCAGCTTAACAGGGGTTCAGCCCCAGCATTTT,CASSLTGVQPQHF
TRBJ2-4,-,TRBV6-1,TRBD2,TGTGCCAGCAGTGAAGATCGGACTAGCGGGAGATCAAACTTC,CASSEDRTSGRSNF
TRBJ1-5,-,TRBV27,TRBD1,TGTGCCAGCAGTATAACAGGGGGACAGCCCCAGCATTTT,CASSITGGQPQHF
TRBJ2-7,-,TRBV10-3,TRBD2,TGTGCCATCAGTGCCGGCGGGAGCCGTACCTACGAGCAGTACTTC,CAISAGGSRTYEQYF
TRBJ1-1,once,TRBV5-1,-,TGCGCCAGCAGCTTGGCCGCGGGCGGGACTGAAGCTTTCTTT,CASSLAAGGTEAFF
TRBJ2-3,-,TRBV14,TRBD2,TGTGCCAGCAGCCAGCTAGCGGGAGCCTACACAGATACGCAGTATTTT,CASSQLAGAYTDTQYF
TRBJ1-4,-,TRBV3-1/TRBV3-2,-,TGTGCCAGCAGGCAACAGGGTAGATCAACTAATGAAAAACTGTTTTTT,CASRQQGRSTNEKLFF
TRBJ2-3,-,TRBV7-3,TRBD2,TGTGCCAGCAGCTTAATTCTGCGCGGGGGGGGCACAGATACGCAGTATTTT,CASSLILRGGGTDTQYF
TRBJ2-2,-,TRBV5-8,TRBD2,TGTGCCAGCAGCTTGATGCGCCTAGCGGTCACCGGGGAGCTGTTTTTT,CASSLMRLAVTGELFF
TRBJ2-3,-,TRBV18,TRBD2,TGTGCCAGCTCCCTAGACACTAGCGGCAGCACAGATACGCAGTATTTT,CASSLDTSGSTDTQYF
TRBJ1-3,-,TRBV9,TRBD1,TGTGCCAGCAGCGTAGGGGACAGGGCGAACACCATATATTTT,CASSVGDRANTIYF
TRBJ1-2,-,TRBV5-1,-,TGCGCCAGCAGCTTGGGCAGGCGGGGAGCCTATGGCTACACCTTC,CASSLGRRGAYGYTF
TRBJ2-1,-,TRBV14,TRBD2,TGTGCCAGCAGTCGGGCTCCTCTAGCGGGTGAAACTAGCTCCTACAATGAGCAGTTCTTC,CASSRAPLAGETSSYNEQFF
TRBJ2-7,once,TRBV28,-,TGTGCCAGCAGTTTGGGTGGGGCCCATCCGGTGGAGCAGTACTTC,CASSLGGAHPVEQYF
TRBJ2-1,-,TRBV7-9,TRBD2,TGTGCCAGCAGCTTAGATTCGGGGATTGCGGGAGACTACAATGAGCAGTTCTTC,CASSLDSGIAGDYNEQFF
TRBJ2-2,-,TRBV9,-,TGTGCCAGCAGCGCCAATAGCGCGAACACCGGGGAGCTGTTTTTT,CASSANSANTGELFF
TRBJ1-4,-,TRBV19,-,TGTGCCAGTAGTCTCCGGACAAATCGAGCTAATGAAAAACTGTTTTTT,CASSLRTNRANEKLFF
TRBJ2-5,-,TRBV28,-,TGTGCCAGCAGTTCCCCACTAGGAGGGTGGGGAGAGACCCAGTACTTC,CASSSPLGGWGETQYF
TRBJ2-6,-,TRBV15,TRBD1,TGTGCCACCAGCAGAGATGGCATGGGGACAGGGAATTCTGGGGCCAACGTCCTGACTTTC,CATSRDGMGTGNSGANVLTF
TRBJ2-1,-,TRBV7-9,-,TGTGCCAGCAGCTACCTGGTGGCACACAATGAGCAGTTCTTC,CASSYLVAHNEQFF
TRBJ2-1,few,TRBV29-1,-,TGCAGCGTTTCCGAGACAACTTACAATGAGCAGTTCTTC,CSVSETTYNEQFF
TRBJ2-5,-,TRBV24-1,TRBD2,TGTGCCACCAGTGCCCAAGCGGGATTGAATAAAGAGACCCAGTACTTC,CATSAQAGLNKETQYF
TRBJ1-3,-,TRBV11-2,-,TGTGCCAGCAGCTTAGGTTCAGGAAACACCATATATTTT,CASSLGSGNTIYF
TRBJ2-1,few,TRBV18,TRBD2,TGTGCCAGCTCACCGGGGCCCCCGGGACTAGCGGGAGTTCAGGTCCACAATGAGCAGTTCTTC,CASSPGPPGLAGVQVHNEQFF
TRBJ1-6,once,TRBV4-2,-,TGTGCCAGCAGCCAAGGAATGGGCAGGGGAGAGGGAAATTCACCCCTCCACTTT,CASSQGMGRGEGNSPLHF
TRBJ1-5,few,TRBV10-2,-,TGCGCCAGCCGGGGGGAAAGGAATCAGCCCCAGCATTTT,CASRGERNQPQHF
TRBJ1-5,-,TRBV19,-,TGTGCCAGTAGTATGACAGTTAATCAGCCCCAGCATTTT,CASSMTVNQPQHF
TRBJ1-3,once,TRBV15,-,TGTGCCACTTCTTTCGGTACTGGAAACACCATATATTTT,CATSFGTGNTIYF
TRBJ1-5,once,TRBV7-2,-,TGTGCCAGCAGCGCCAGCGGTGGACCGGGCTATCAGCCCCAGCATTTT,CASSASGGPGYQPQHF
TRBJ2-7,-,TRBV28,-,TGCGCCGGCGGGAACACCTACGAGCAGTACTTC,CAGGNTYEQYF
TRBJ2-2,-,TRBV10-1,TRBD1,TGCGCCAGCAGTGAAGGGCAGGGGGCGATATCCGGGGAGCTGTTTTTT,CASSEGQGAISGELFF